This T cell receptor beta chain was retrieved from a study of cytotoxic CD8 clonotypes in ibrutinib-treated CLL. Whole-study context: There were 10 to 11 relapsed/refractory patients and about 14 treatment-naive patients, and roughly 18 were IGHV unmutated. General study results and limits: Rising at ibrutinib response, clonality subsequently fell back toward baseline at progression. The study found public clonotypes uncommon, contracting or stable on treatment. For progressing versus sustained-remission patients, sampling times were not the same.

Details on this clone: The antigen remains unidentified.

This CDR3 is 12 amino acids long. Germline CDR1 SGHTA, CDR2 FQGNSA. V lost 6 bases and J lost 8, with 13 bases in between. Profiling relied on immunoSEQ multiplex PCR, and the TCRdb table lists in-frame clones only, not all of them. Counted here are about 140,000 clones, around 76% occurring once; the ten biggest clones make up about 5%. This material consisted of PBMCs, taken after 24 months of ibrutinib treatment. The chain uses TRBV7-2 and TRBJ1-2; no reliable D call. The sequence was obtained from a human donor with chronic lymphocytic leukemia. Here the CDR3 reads CASRPREWGYTF. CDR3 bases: TGTGCCAGCAGACCCCGGGAATGGGGCTACACCTTC.